Presented here are 8 T cell receptor beta chains from one specimen sequenced in a study of cytomegalovirus exposure and HLA in healthy donors. A multiplex PCR was run with 60 Vbeta primers and 13 Jbeta primers. Sequenced by immunoSEQ multiplex PCR; TCRdb stores in-frame clones only, minus some. The sample includes approximately 54,000 clones, roughly 85% of them seen just once. Sequenced sample: PBMCs. These TCRs come from a young woman in good health and CMV-seronegative.

The chain carries TRBV2 and TRBJ2-5, with TRBD2 matching 9 bases. This CDR3 is 19 amino acids long. With 4 bases clipped from V and 2 bases from J, the junction kept 17 bases outside the gene matches. Per the germline V gene, CDR1 is SNHLY and CDR2 is FYNNEI. CDR3 sequence reads: CASSGGRRREGQGQETQYF. CDR3 nucleotide sequence: TGTGCCAGCAGTGGCGGACGTCGGCGGGAGGGGCAAGGGCAAGAGACCCAGTACTTC.

This clone was counted between two and nine times. The chain couples TRBV5-5 to TRBJ1-1; TRBD1 aligns across 12 bases. V lost 4 bases and J lost 3; bases outside the gene matches: 10. CDR1 is SGHKS and CDR2 is YYEKEE in the germline V gene (reference sequence). This CDR3 spans 17 amino acids. CDR3 amino acids: CASSVGTGGFWDTEAFF. The CDR3, as DNA: TGTGCCAGCAGCGTCGGGACAGGGGGCTTTTGGGACACTGAAGCTTTCTTT. Based on the CDR3 plus reference TRBV5-5 and TRBJ1-1, the full variable domain is DAGVTQSPTHLIKTRGQQVTLRCSPISGHKSVSWYQQVLGQGPQFIFQYYEKEERGRGNFPDRFSARQFPNYSSELNVNALLLGDSALYLCASSVGTGGFWDTEAFFGQGTRLTVV.

By frequency in the sample, this clone is medium-sized. J is TRBJ2-1 and V is TRBV4-1, with 7 nucleotides matching TRBD2. Germline V CDR1 and CDR2: MGHRA, YSYEKL. J lost 4 bases, V lost 0 bases, and 9 bases had no gene match. This CDR3 region has 17 residues. The CDR3 region is CASSQDWASGPYNEQFF. CDR3 in DNA: TGCGCCAGCAGCCAAGATTGGGCTAGCGGCCCTTACAATGAGCAGTTCTTC.

The chain couples TRBV7-6 to TRBJ1-3, with a weak D call TRBD1 (5 bases). Trimming left V 5 bases short and J 0 bases short, with 11 bases between. Per the germline V gene, CDR1 is SGHVS and CDR2 is FNYEAQ. The CDR3 consists of 15 residues. The chain's CDR3 is CASSGGVTSGNTIYF. As DNA, the CDR3 is TGTGCCAGCAGCGGGGGGGTAACCTCTGGAAACACCATATATTTT.

The J gene is TRBJ2-7, the V gene TRBV29-1; TRBD2 might be the D (7 bases). Germline assignment: CDR1 SQVTM and CDR2 ANQGSEA. The CDR3 extends over 14 amino acids. V was clipped by 7 bases and J by 4 bases, with 20 bases between them. CDR3 amino acids: CSAGGTRGGYEQYF. The CDR3 DNA sequence: TGCAGCGCCGGTGGGACACGGGGAGGGTACGAGCAGTACTTC.

This sequence joins TRBV6-1 and TRBJ1-5; no clear D. V lost 4 bases to trimming and J lost 4 bases, with 8 bases between them. From germline, CDR1 is MNHNS and CDR2 SASEGT. CDR3 length equals 13 residues. In DNA, the CDR3 is TGTGCCAGCAGTGGCGTAGCAAATCAGCCCCAGCATTTT. Its translation: CASSGVANQPQHF.

This chain links TRBV28 with TRBJ1-2, with D maybe TRBD1 (5 bases). CDR1 MDHEN and CDR2 SYDVKM come from the germline V gene. Trimming took off 8 bases at V and 0 bases at J, with 13 bases between the two ends. The CDR3 runs to 14 residues. The DNA of the CDR3 is TGTGCCAGCCTGCGGGGGGATTCTAACTATGGCTACACCTTC. Its protein product is CASLRGDSNYGYTF.

The chain joins TRBV6-4 to TRBJ2-3; the match to TRBD2 covers 12 bases. The J segment lost 0 bases and the V segment lost 5 bases, leaving 6 bases of the junction unmatched. Germline V gives CDR1 MRHNA, CDR2 SNTAGT. There are 17 residues in the CDR3. The CDR3 DNA sequence: TGTGCCAGCAGTCCGACTAGCGGGAGCCCCAGCACAGATACGCAGTATTTT. Amino acid sequence: CASSPTSGSPSTDTQYF.